The 27 T cell receptor beta chains presented below share a single source sample, sequenced in a study of shared clonotypes between healthy human individuals. The method was immunoSEQ multiplex PCR; TCRdb's version includes in-frame clones alone and lacks a portion of them. The table has 650,000 to 750,000 clones, less than 80% seen once; the top ten hold 1.8%. The sample comprised memory CD4+ T cells sorted from blood. Subset of the sample: CD45RA-negative fraction. The receptors derive from a woman younger than 45 in good health.

The chain couples TRBV28 to TRBJ1-5; TRBD1 aligns across 8 bases. The J segment lost 1 base and the V segment lost 2 bases, leaving 4 bases of the junction unmatched. Germline-derived CDR1 and CDR2 are MDHEN and SYDVKM. The CDR3 is made up of 16 amino acids. CDR3 nucleotide sequence: TGTGCCAGCAGTTTACAGGGGGCGCGGAGCAATCAGCCCCAGCATTTT. Residues: CASSLQGARSNQPQHF.

This chain connects TRBV28 to TRBJ2-1; 12 nucleotides agree with TRBD1. With V trimmed by 10 bases and J by 9 bases, 10 bases remained unmatched. The CDR3 sequence is 14 residues long. Germline V lookup: CDR1 MDHEN, CDR2 SYDVKM. The DNA for the CDR3 is TGTGCCATCAGCCGGGACAGGGGGCGAGGTGAGCAGTTCTTC. This translates into CAISRDRGRGEQFF.

In its sample, this clone was seen a few times. The sample holds other DNA sequences that translate to the same CDR3. This rearrangement joins TRBV30 to TRBJ2-7; D gene uncertain. CDR1 is GTSNPN, CDR2 SVGIG, per germline (reference sequence). Trimming left V 0 bases short and J 3 bases short, with 6 bases between. CDR3 length: 12 residues. The CDR3 sequence is CAWSVSGYEQYF. The CDR3 DNA follows: TGTGCCTGGAGTGTATCCGGCTACGAGCAGTACTTC.

The genes are TRBV4-1 and TRBJ1-2; D ambiguous. CDR1 MGHRA and CDR2 YSYEKL come from the germline V gene. This CDR3 has 15 residues. Trimming took 0 bases from V and 2 from J, leaving 10 bases between them. CDR3 nucleotides: TGCGCCAGCAGCCAAGATTCGACCCGAAACTATGGCTACACCTTC. Protein product: CASSQDSTRNYGYTF.

This chain links TRBV7-2 with TRBJ1-1; D gene ambiguous. The V gene's germline CDR1 is SGHTA and CDR2 FQGNSA. CDR3 length equals 12 residues. The V end lost 5 bases, the J end lost 7 bases, and 11 bases lay between the germline ends. The CDR3 sequence is CASSTVVSEAFF. CDR3 sequence (DNA): TGTGCCAGCAGCACCGTCGTCAGTGAAGCTTTCTTT.

Remarks on this clone: Other nucleotide sequences from this sample produce the same CDR3. The chain links TRBV5-1 to TRBJ2-7; TRBD1 matches 12 bases. Germline V lookup: CDR1 SGHRS, CDR2 YFSETQ. The CDR3 runs 14 residues. J gave up 4 bases and V 3 bases, and 2 bases lay outside the gene matches. CDR3 DNA sequence: TGCGCCAGCAGCTCGGGACAGGGGGCATACGAGCAGTACTTC. The encoded protein is CASSSGQGAYEQYF.

This chain connects TRBV2 to TRBJ2-1; D gene unclear. The CDR3 covers 17 residues. Germline V gives CDR1 SNHLY, CDR2 FYNNEI. V lost 1 base and J lost 0, with 13 bases in between. Written as DNA, the CDR3 is TGTGCCAGCAGTGAAGTCCCGCTAGGGTACTCCTACAATGAGCAGTTCTTC. Protein product: CASSEVPLGYSYNEQFF.

This chain's CDR3 is CASSSLRLAGGSSYNEQFF. As DNA, the CDR3 is TGTGCCAGCAGTTCCCTGAGACTAGCGGGGGGGAGCTCCTACAATGAGCAGTTCTTC. V gene TRBV27 combines with J gene TRBJ2-1, with 14 nucleotides matching TRBD2. V gave up 4 bases and J gave up 0 bases; unmatched junction bases: 8. The CDR3 totals 19 residues. Germline CDR1 is MNHEY and CDR2 is SMNVEV (reference sequence).

This chain links TRBV28 with TRBJ1-4; D gene unclear. The CDR3 extends over 10 amino acids. The germline V gene has CDR1 MDHEN and CDR2 SYDVKM. Between the trimmed V and J ends, which lost 5 bases and 8 bases, there was a span of 3 bases. The CDR3 region is CASSREKLFF. The CDR3 DNA follows: TGTGCCAGCAGTAGGGAAAAACTGTTTTTT.

V gene TRBV7-2 combines with J gene TRBJ1-2, with a possible D match to TRBD1 (5 bases). The germline V gene encodes CDR1 SGHTA and CDR2 FQGNSA. The CDR3 is made up of 15 amino acids. The V gene lost 1 base and the J gene lost 8 bases, with 17 bases spanning the gap. The chain's CDR3 is CASSLDFLLGDGYTF. The CDR3 nucleotides are TGTGCCAGCAGCTTAGACTTTTTGTTGGGGGACGGCTACACCTTC.

CDR3 coding DNA: TGTGCCATCAGTGACCAGACAGGGGGCAAGACTGAAGCTTTCTTT. Translated, it gives CAISDQTGGKTEAFF. The rearrangement joins TRBV10-3 to TRBJ1-1; TRBD1 matches 10 bases. V shed 3 bases, J shed 5 bases, and the junction held 6 bases outside the gene matches. Per germline, CDR1 ENHRY and CDR2 SYGVKD. The CDR3 covers 15 residues.

The V and J genes are TRBV27 and TRBJ1-1; TRBD1 matches at 10 bases. This CDR3 has 15 residues. Unmatched junction bases numbered 3, after V lost 2 bases and J lost 3 bases. Germline lookup yields CDR1 MNHEY and CDR2 SMNVEV (reference sequence). The chain's CDR3 is CASSLGDRGDTEAFF. DNA for the CDR3: TGTGCCAGCAGTTTAGGGGACAGGGGAGACACTGAAGCTTTCTTT.

The chain couples TRBV15 to TRBJ2-7; D remains ambiguous. Per germline, CDR1 LNHNV and CDR2 YYDKDF (reference sequence). The CDR3 sequence is 14 residues long. V gave up 3 bases and J gave up 4 bases, with 13 bases separating them. CDR3 sequence (DNA): TGTGCCACCAGCAGTGATCACGTTCGGTACGAGCAGTACTTC. This sequence encodes CATSSDHVRYEQYF.

This chain joins TRBV28 and TRBJ2-7, with D perhaps being TRBD1 or TRBD2 (7 bases each). V lost 8 bases to trimming and J lost 0 bases, with 17 bases between them. This CDR3 is 15 amino acids long. Germline CDR1 reads MDHEN; CDR2 reads SYDVKM. The CDR3 bases are TGTGCCAGCCAGGGGGGGACACGGAGCTCCTACGAGCAGTACTTC. Protein: CASQGGTRSSYEQYF.

The chain is built from TRBV7-8 and TRBJ1-2; D unresolved. Trimming took 0 bases from V and 2 from J, leaving 7 bases between them. Germline assignment: CDR1 SGHVS and CDR2 FQNEAQ. The CDR3 runs 14 residues. This CDR3 is CASSLAAGNYGYTF. DNA of the CDR3: TGTGCCAGCAGCTTAGCGGCGGGGAACTATGGCTACACCTTC.

The chain couples TRBV19 to TRBJ1-4, with D unresolved. Trimming shortened V by 7 bases and J by 0 bases, and 12 bases separated the two germline ends. This CDR3 contains 15 residues. Germline V lookup: CDR1 LNHDA, CDR2 SQIVND (reference sequence). CDR3 sequence reads: CASKFARATNEKLFF. The CDR3 DNA sequence: TGTGCCAGTAAATTCGCCCGTGCAACTAATGAAAAACTGTTTTTT.

The V and J genes are TRBV6-5 and TRBJ2-5; D is uncertain. CDR1 and CDR2 (germline): MNHEY, SVGAGI. CDR3 length equals 14 residues. V was trimmed by 1 base and J by 4 bases, leaving 10 bases between them. The CDR3 spells CASSYWSGGETQYF. For the CDR3, the DNA is TGTGCCAGCAGTTACTGGTCAGGCGGAGAGACCCAGTACTTC.

This clone appeared once. The V and J genes are TRBV29-1 and TRBJ2-5, with 7 nucleotides matching TRBD2. With 7 bases clipped from V and 5 bases from J, the junction kept 10 bases outside the gene matches. CDR3 length: 13 amino acids. The germline V gene encodes CDR1 SQVTM and CDR2 ANQGSEA. This chain's CDR3 is CSDVVGAGETQYF. CDR3 DNA sequence: TGCAGCGACGTCGTGGGAGCGGGGGAGACCCAGTACTTC.

The chain has TRBV4-1 and TRBJ2-1; D call uncertain. This CDR3 spans 12 amino acids. The germline gives CDR1 MGHRA, CDR2 YSYEKL. V dropped 4 bases and J dropped 8 bases, with 9 bases sitting between them. CDR3 nucleotide sequence: TGCGCCAGCAGCCGCCCCGGCGATGAGCAGTTCTTC. Its protein is CASSRPGDEQFF.

V usage is TRBV7-8 and J usage is TRBJ2-3; D is perhaps TRBD1 (5 bases). V was clipped by 8 bases and J by 0 bases, with 18 bases between them. This CDR3 has 16 amino acids. Germline values: CDR1 SGHVS, CDR2 FQNEAQ. The CDR3 bases are TGTGCCAGCTCCCCTTATACGAGACAGAGCACAGATACGCAGTATTTT. Its protein product is CASSPYTRQSTDTQYF.

The rearrangement uses TRBV29-1 and TRBJ1-2, with 8 bases fitting TRBD1. Germline V gives CDR1 SQVTM, CDR2 ANQGSEA. The CDR3 has 12 residues. V dropped 7 bases and J dropped 2; count of bases not matched to a gene: 3. Here the CDR3 DNA reads TGCAGCGCCGGGGACAGGAACTATGGCTACACCTTC. Translation gives CSAGDRNYGYTF.

The gene calls are TRBV10-2 and TRBJ2-3; D may be TRBD1 or TRBD2 (6 bases each). This CDR3 contains 15 residues. The V and J ends lost 4 bases and 4 bases respectively, with 15 bases between them. Germline CDR1 WSHSY, CDR2 SAAADI. For the CDR3, the DNA is TGCGCCAGCAGTGGGAGGGGGTTGGGGGCAGATACGCAGTATTTT. Translating gives CASSGRGLGADTQYF.

This clone turned up a few times. This chain joins TRBV7-2 and TRBJ1-1; weak D call: TRBD1 (5 bases). CDR3 length equals 14 residues. V dropped 1 base and J dropped 3 bases, with 9 bases sitting between them. Germline CDR1 is SGHTA and CDR2 is FQGNSA. In DNA, the CDR3 is TGTGCCAGCAGCTTAGTTTGGGGGTACACTGAAGCTTTCTTT. Its translation is CASSLVWGYTEAFF.

This clone was seen a handful of times. This rearrangement joins TRBV2 to TRBJ2-2, with a tentative D call TRBD2 (6 bases). CDR3 length: 15 residues. The V and J ends lost 6 bases and 4 bases respectively, with 15 bases between them. CDR1 SNHLY and CDR2 FYNNEI come from the germline V gene. CDR3 in DNA: TGTGCCAGCAGCCAGCGGGCGTCGTTCACCGGGGAGCTGTTTTTT. As protein: CASSQRASFTGELFF.

The V and J genes are TRBV7-2 and TRBJ1-5; 7 nucleotides line up with TRBD1. Germline V gene sequence: CDR1 SGHTA, CDR2 FQGNSA. With 6 bases clipped from V and 4 bases from J, the junction kept 9 bases outside the gene matches. The CDR3 is made up of 15 amino acids. The CDR3 reads CASSLQGQGNQPQHF. The CDR3 bases are TGTGCCAGCAGTTTACAGGGGCAAGGAAATCAGCCCCAGCATTTT.

In regard to this clone: The same CDR3 also results from other DNA sequences found in this sample. The V and J genes are TRBV5-1 and TRBJ2-3, with D unclear. Per the germline V gene, CDR1 is SGHRS and CDR2 is YFSETQ. The CDR3 has 13 residues. V lost 2 bases, J lost 6 bases, and 10 bases lay in between. CDR3: CASSLTLRDTQYF. The CDR3 DNA is TGCGCCAGCAGCTTAACTTTACGGGATACGCAGTATTTT.

The gene calls are TRBV2 and TRBJ1-2, with D uncertain. Germline V lookup: CDR1 SNHLY, CDR2 FYNNEI. CDR3 length: 14 residues. The germline V and J ends were trimmed by 2 bases and 2 bases, with 9 bases remaining between them. This chain's CDR3 is CASSESKRNYGYTF. CDR3 coding DNA: TGTGCCAGCAGTGAATCCAAGCGCAACTATGGCTACACCTTC.